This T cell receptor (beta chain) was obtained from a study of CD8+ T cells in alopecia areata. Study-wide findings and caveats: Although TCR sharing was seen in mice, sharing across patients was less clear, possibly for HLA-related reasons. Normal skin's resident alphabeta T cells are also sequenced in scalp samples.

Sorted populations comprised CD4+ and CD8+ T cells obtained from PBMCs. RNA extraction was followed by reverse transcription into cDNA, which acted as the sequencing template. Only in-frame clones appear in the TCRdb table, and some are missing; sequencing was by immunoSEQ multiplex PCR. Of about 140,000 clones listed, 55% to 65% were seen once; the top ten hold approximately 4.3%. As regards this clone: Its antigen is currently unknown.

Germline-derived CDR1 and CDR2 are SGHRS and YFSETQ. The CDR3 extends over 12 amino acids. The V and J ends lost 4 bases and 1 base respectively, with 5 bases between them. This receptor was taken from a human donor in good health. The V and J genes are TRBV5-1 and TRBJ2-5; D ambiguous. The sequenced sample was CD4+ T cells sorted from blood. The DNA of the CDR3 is TGCGCCAGCAGCGAAATCCAAGAGACCCAGTACTTC. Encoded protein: CASSEIQETQYF.